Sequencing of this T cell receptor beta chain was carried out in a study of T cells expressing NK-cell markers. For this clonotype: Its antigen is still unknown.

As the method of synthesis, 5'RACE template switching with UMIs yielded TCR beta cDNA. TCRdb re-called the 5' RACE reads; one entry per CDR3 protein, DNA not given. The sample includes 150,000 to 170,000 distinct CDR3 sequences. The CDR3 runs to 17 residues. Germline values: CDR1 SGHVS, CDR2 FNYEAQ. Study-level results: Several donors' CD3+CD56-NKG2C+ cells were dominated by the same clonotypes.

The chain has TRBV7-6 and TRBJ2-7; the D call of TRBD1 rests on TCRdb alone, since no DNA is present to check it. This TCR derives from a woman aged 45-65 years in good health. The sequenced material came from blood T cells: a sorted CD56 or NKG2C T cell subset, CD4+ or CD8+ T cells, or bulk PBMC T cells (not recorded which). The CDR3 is CASSLRGGTGLTYEQYF.